This entry lists 8 T cell receptor beta chains sequenced from one sample in a study of T cell repertoires in cytomegalovirus infection. Each CDR3 protein is one row after TCRdb ran MiXCR on the reads. The sample has about 450,000 distinct CDR3 sequences, 30% to 40% seen once. Sequenced input: PBMCs. The receptors originated from a human donor in good health (CMV status not recorded). Some clones in this sample may be carry-over from other donors' samples.

Only a few counts were recorded for this clonotype. The chain recombines TRBV20-1 with TRBJ2-7; 10 positions agree with TRBD1. The germline CDR1 and CDR2 sequences are DFQATT and SNEGSKA (reference sequence). CDR3 length: 14 residues. With V trimmed by 4 bases and J by 1 base, 4 bases remained unmatched. CDR3 sequence: CSAKTGGKSYEQYF. DNA of the CDR3: TGCAGTGCTAAGACAGGGGGCAAATCCTACGAGCAGTACTTC.

Concerning this clonotype itself: This CDR3 fails to terminate in the conserved phenylalanine or tryptophan, so it likely reflects a read error. The chain employs TRBV6-8 and TRBJ2-7; TRBD2 aligns across 7 bases. With V trimmed by 0 bases and J by 0 bases, 5 bases remained unmatched. The CDR3 has 16 residues. From germline, CDR1 is MNHGY and CDR2 SAAAGT. CDR3 region: CASSYSPRGSSYEQYC. CDR3 DNA sequence: TGTGCCAGCAGTTACTCTCCGCGGGGGAGCTCCTACGAGCAGTACTGC.

In the case of this clonotype: No conserved phenylalanine or tryptophan ends this CDR3, so it is likely a read error. The V and J genes are TRBV2 and TRBJ2-7, with a possible D match to TRBD2 (5 bases). Germline V lookup: CDR1 SNHLY, CDR2 FYNNEI. Trimming took off 5 bases at V and 2 bases at J, with 13 bases between the two ends. This CDR3 region has 14 residues. This CDR3 reads CASSSTGNTYEQYL. The CDR3 DNA reads as TGTGCCAGCAGTTCAACGGGAAATACCTACGAGCAGTACCTC.

Many counts were recorded for this clonotype. V usage is TRBV7-9 and J usage is TRBJ2-1; 10 positions match TRBD2. The V and J ends lost 4 bases and 4 bases, in that order; junction bases with no gene match: 10. This CDR3 comprises 17 residues. Germline assignment: CDR1 SEHNR and CDR2 FQNEAQ (reference sequence). CDR3 bases: TGTGCCAGCAGCTCACGTAGCGGGGGGTCGTCATACAATGAGCAGTTCTTC. It encodes CASSSRSGGSSYNEQFF.

This clonotype was detected only once. J is TRBJ2-6 and V is TRBV6-6; D gene uncertain. The CDR3 length is 14 residues. CDR1 is MNHNY and CDR2 is SVGAGI in the germline V gene (reference sequence). Trimming took 5 bases from V and 2 from J, leaving 7 bases between them. CDR3 nucleotide sequence: TGTGCCAGCAGTGATGTGACTGGGGCCAACGTCCTGACTTTC. Translating gives CASSDVTGANVLTF.

This clonotype was seen a handful of times. The J gene is TRBJ1-3, the V gene TRBV7-2, with TRBD1 identical over 9 bases. V shed 0 bases, J shed 0 bases, and the junction held 6 bases outside the gene matches. The CDR3 contains 18 residues. The germline V gene encodes CDR1 SGHTA and CDR2 FQGNSA. This CDR3 reads CASSLAPGQGTSGNTIYF. CDR3 nucleotides: TGTGCCAGCAGCTTAGCGCCGGGACAGGGAACCTCTGGAAACACCATATATTTT.

Note on this clonotype: This may arise from a read error, as a much more abundant clone is one base away. The V gene is TRBV7-6, the J gene TRBJ2-3; no clear D gene. The CDR3 is 14 amino acids. V dropped 6 bases and J dropped 1 base, with 11 bases sitting between them. The germline V gene has CDR1 SGHVS and CDR2 FNYEAQ. CDR3 nucleotide sequence: TGTGCCAGCAGAGCAGCGTCTCGCACAGATACGCAGTATTTT. Residues: CASRAASRTDTQYF.

The chain combines TRBV5-4 with TRBJ1-1, with D possibly being TRBD1 (5 bases). Trimming stripped 5 bases from V and 1 base from J, with 12 bases between. This CDR3 is built from 14 residues. CDR1 is SGHNT, CDR2 YYREEE, per germline (reference sequence). In DNA, the CDR3 is TGTGCCAGCAGGCCAAGGGGCGGGAACACTGAAGCTTTCTTT. This encodes CASRPRGGNTEAFF. Filled out from reference TRBV5-4 and TRBJ1-1, the complete variable domain reads ETGVTQSPTHLIKTRGQQVTLRCSSQSGHNTVSWYQQALGQGPQFIFQYYREEENGRGNFPPRFSGLQFPNYSSELNVNALELDDSALYLCASRPRGGNTEAFFGQGTRLTVV.